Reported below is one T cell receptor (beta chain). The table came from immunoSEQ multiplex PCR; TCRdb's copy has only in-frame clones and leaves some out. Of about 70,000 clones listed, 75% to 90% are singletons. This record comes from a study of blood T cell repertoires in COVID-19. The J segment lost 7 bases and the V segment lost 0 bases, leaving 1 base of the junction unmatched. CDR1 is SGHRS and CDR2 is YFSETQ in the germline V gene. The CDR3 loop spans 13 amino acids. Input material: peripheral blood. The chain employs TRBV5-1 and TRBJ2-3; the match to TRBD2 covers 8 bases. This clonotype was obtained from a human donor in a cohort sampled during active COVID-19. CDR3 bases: TGCGCCAGCAGCTTGGAGCGGGGGCATACGCAGTATTTT. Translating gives CASSLERGHTQYF. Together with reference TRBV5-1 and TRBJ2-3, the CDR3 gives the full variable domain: KAGVTQTPRYLIKTRGQQVTLSCSPISGHRSVSWYQQTPGQGLQFLFEYFSETQRNKGNFPGRFSGRQFSNSRSEMNVSTLELGDSALYLCASSLERGHTQYFGPGTRLTVL.